Listed below are T cell receptor beta chains from one sample, sequenced in a study of tumor-infiltrating lymphocytes in primary liver carcinoma. One entry per CDR3 protein results from TCRdb running MiXCR on the multiplex PCR reads. The table records around 120,000 distinct CDR3 sequences, around 70% of them present only once. The sequenced material came from tumor-adjacent normal liver tissue. The receptor set was obtained from a woman in her sixties with primary liver carcinoma and hepatitis B virus infection. CDR3s include the opening cysteine and the closing phenylalanine or tryptophan. Each record gives: clone size, J gene, V gene, D gene, CDR3 protein, CDR3 DNA. D genes are given only for firm matches. A clone size is listed for some rows: how often the clone was seen (once, few, many), or a class if it is expanded.

clone_size: -; j_call: TRBJ1-1; v_call: TRBV11-2; d_call: -; cdr3_aa: CNSSLDRGATWAFF; cdr3_nt: TGTAACAGCAGCTTAGATCGTGGGGCCACCTGGGCCTTCTTT
clone_size: -; j_call: TRBJ2-1; v_call: TRBV29-1; d_call: -; cdr3_aa: CSVALDVLQFF; cdr3_nt: TGCAGCGTTGCGCTAGACGTTCTGCAGTTCTTC
clone_size: -; j_call: TRBJ1-5; v_call: TRBV19; d_call: -; cdr3_aa: CASRTTGRINQPQHF; cdr3_nt: TGTGCCAGTAGGACGACAGGTCGAATCAATCAGCCCCAGCATTTT
clone_size: many; j_call: TRBJ2-2; v_call: TRBV28; d_call: -; cdr3_aa: CASSLDRSTGELFF; cdr3_nt: TGTGCCAGCAGTTTAGACAGATCAACCGGGGAGCTGTTTTTT
clone_size: -; j_call: TRBJ2-1; v_call: TRBV5-4; d_call: -; cdr3_aa: CVSSLVLAHNEQSF; cdr3_nt: TGTGTCAGCAGCTTGGTACTAGCCCACAATGAGCAGTCCTTC
clone_size: many; j_call: TRBJ1-1; v_call: TRBV30; d_call: -; cdr3_aa: CAWSEQGNTEAFF; cdr3_nt: TGTGCCTGGAGCGAACAGGGGAACACTGAAGCTTTCTTT
clone_size: -; j_call: TRBJ1-1; v_call: TRBV6-1; d_call: -; cdr3_aa: CVNSLQGNTEAFF; cdr3_nt: TGCGTCAACAGCCTACAGGGGAACACTGAAGCTTTCTTT
clone_size: -; j_call: TRBJ2-3; v_call: TRBV29-1; d_call: -; cdr3_aa: CSVEGSRVERRDTQYF; cdr3_nt: TGCAGCGTTGAAGGGTCTAGGGTAGAGAGGAGAGATACGCAGTATTTT
clone_size: -; j_call: TRBJ2-7; v_call: TRBV11-1; d_call: -; cdr3_aa: CTSSFYSSSYEQYF; cdr3_nt: TGCACCAGCAGCTTTTACAGTAGCTCCTACGAGCAGTACTTC
clone_size: once; j_call: TRBJ1-2; v_call: TRBV11-1; d_call: -; cdr3_aa: CASSFSHMVRDDYTF; cdr3_nt: TGTGCCAGCAGTTTCTCGCACATGGTCAGGGATGACTACACCTTC
clone_size: -; j_call: TRBJ1-5; v_call: TRBV12-3/TRBV12-4; d_call: -; cdr3_aa: CASGLGGGGGVGNRLQHF; cdr3_nt: TGTGCCAGCGGTTTAGGGGGAGGGGGTGGGGTAGGCAATCGGCTCCAGCATTTT
clone_size: -; j_call: TRBJ2-4; v_call: TRBV5-6; d_call: -; cdr3_aa: CASSLGHYKNIQYF; cdr3_nt: TGTGCCAGCAGCTTGGGGCACTATAAAAACATTCAGTACTTC
clone_size: -; j_call: TRBJ2-5; v_call: TRBV7-9; d_call: -; cdr3_aa: CASSLGFIQGSETQYF; cdr3_nt: TGTGCCAGCAGCTTAGGATTTATACAGGGTAGTGAGACCCAGTACTTC
clone_size: many; j_call: TRBJ2-2; v_call: TRBV5-1; d_call: TRBD2; cdr3_aa: CASSLAYSRSQREYGTGELFF; cdr3_nt: TGCGCCAGCAGCTTGGCCTATAGTCGTTCTCAGCGGGAGTACGGCACCGGGGAGCTGTTTTTT
clone_size: -; j_call: TRBJ2-3; v_call: TRBV7-9; d_call: -; cdr3_aa: CASSPPRPKHPDTQYF; cdr3_nt: TGTGCCAGCAGCCCCCCCCGCCCGAAGCATCCAGATACGCAGTATTTT
clone_size: -; j_call: TRBJ2-3; v_call: TRBV11-2; d_call: TRBD2; cdr3_aa: CASNLRRGNTQYF; cdr3_nt: TGTGCCAGCAACCTGCGGCGGGGGAATACACAGTATTTC
clone_size: -; j_call: TRBJ1-5; v_call: TRBV28; d_call: -; cdr3_aa: CASRQNLIQPQHF; cdr3_nt: TGTGCCAGCAGACAAAATCTAATTCAACCCCAGCATTTT
clone_size: few; j_call: TRBJ1-2; v_call: TRBV2; d_call: -; cdr3_aa: CASMGQLNYGYTF; cdr3_nt: TGTGCCAGCATGGGTCAGCTTAACTATGGCTACACCTTC
clone_size: -; j_call: TRBJ1-4; v_call: TRBV5-1; d_call: -; cdr3_aa: CASCPRPGATNEKLYF; cdr3_nt: TGCGCCAGCTGCCCACGCCCTGGAGCAACTAATGAAAAACTGTATTTT
clone_size: -; j_call: TRBJ2-5; v_call: TRBV6-2/TRBV6-3; d_call: TRBD2; cdr3_aa: CVSSTGIAGERETQYF; cdr3_nt: TGTGTCAGCAGTACTGGAATAGCGGGGGAACGAGAGACCCAGTACTTC
clone_size: -; j_call: TRBJ2-1; v_call: TRBV29-1; d_call: TRBD2; cdr3_aa: CSVVGLAGVSYNEQSF; cdr3_nt: TGCAGCGTCGTGGGCCTAGCGGGAGTCTCCTACAATGAGCAGTCCTTC
clone_size: many; j_call: TRBJ1-4; v_call: TRBV5-1; d_call: TRBD1; cdr3_aa: CASSLGQGGATNEKLFF; cdr3_nt: TGCGCCAGCAGCTTGGGACAGGGGGGCGCAACTAATGAAAAACTGTTTTTT
clone_size: -; j_call: TRBJ1-2; v_call: TRBV19; d_call: TRBD1; cdr3_aa: CASSMATGFGYTF; cdr3_nt: TGTGCCAGTAGTATGGCGACAGGGTTTGGCTACACCTTC
clone_size: -; j_call: TRBJ2-1; v_call: TRBV6-5; d_call: -; cdr3_aa: CASRRDTNAPSYNEQFF; cdr3_nt: TGTGCCAGCAGGAGGGACACAAACGCGCCATCCTACAATGAGCAGTTCTTC
clone_size: many; j_call: TRBJ2-2; v_call: TRBV6-6; d_call: TRBD2; cdr3_aa: CASGREAGGPNTGELFF; cdr3_nt: TGTGCCAGCGGCCGGGAGGCGGGAGGACCGAACACCGGGGAGCTGTTTTTT
clone_size: once; j_call: TRBJ2-3; v_call: TRBV5-1; d_call: -; cdr3_aa: CASSPRGETSNTQYF; cdr3_nt: TGCGCCAGCAGCCCCCGAGGTGAGACTTCAAATACGCAGTATTTT
clone_size: -; j_call: TRBJ2-5; v_call: TRBV28; d_call: -; cdr3_aa: CANSLRLNDVEETQYF; cdr3_nt: TGTGCCAACAGTTTAAGGCTCAACGACGTAGAGGAGACCCAGTACTTC
clone_size: -; j_call: TRBJ1-1; v_call: TRBV11-2; d_call: -; cdr3_aa: CASSPSLNPGAFF; cdr3_nt: TGTGCCAGCAGCCCTAGTTTGAACCCTGGAGCTTTCTTT
clone_size: -; j_call: TRBJ2-5; v_call: TRBV29-1; d_call: -; cdr3_aa: CSVEYEGTRYF; cdr3_nt: TGCAGCGTTGAATACGAAGGGACCCGGTACTTC
clone_size: -; j_call: TRBJ1-5; v_call: TRBV29-1; d_call: -; cdr3_aa: CSVGGSSQHQHF; cdr3_nt: TGCAGCGTTGGGGGGAGTAGTCAGCACCAGCATTTT
clone_size: -; j_call: TRBJ2-2; v_call: TRBV12-3/TRBV12-4; d_call: -; cdr3_aa: CASSLTLGTGELLF; cdr3_nt: TGTGCCAGCAGTCTTACCTTGGGCACCGGGGAGCTTCTTTTT
clone_size: few; j_call: TRBJ2-3; v_call: TRBV7-8; d_call: TRBD2; cdr3_aa: CASSLEEASGSTDTQYF; cdr3_nt: TGTGCCAGCAGCTTAGAAGAGGCTAGCGGGAGCACAGATACGCAGTATTTT
clone_size: -; j_call: TRBJ2-3; v_call: TRBV5-1; d_call: -; cdr3_aa: CASSLALGGAGPDTQYF; cdr3_nt: TGCGCCAGCAGCTTGGCGTTGGGGGGCGCAGGCCCAGATACGCAGTATTTT
clone_size: many; j_call: TRBJ2-2; v_call: TRBV4-2; d_call: -; cdr3_aa: CASSQVGELFF; cdr3_nt: TGTGCCAGCAGCCAAGTAGGGGAGCTGTTTTTT
clone_size: -; j_call: TRBJ2-5; v_call: TRBV11-2; d_call: -; cdr3_aa: CASSFSGGQETQCF; cdr3_nt: TGTGCCAGCAGCTTCAGTGGGGGACAAGAGACCCAGTGCTTC
clone_size: -; j_call: TRBJ2-1; v_call: TRBV5-4; d_call: TRBD2; cdr3_aa: CARSAGLAGVHNEQFF; cdr3_nt: TGTGCCAGAAGCGCCGGCCTAGCGGGAGTCCACAATGAGCAGTTCTTC
clone_size: -; j_call: TRBJ2-7; v_call: TRBV28; d_call: TRBD2; cdr3_aa: CDSSLLTSGSFHEQHF; cdr3_nt: TGTGACAGCAGCCTACTGACTAGCGGGAGTTTCCACGAGCAGCACTTC
clone_size: -; j_call: TRBJ1-3; v_call: TRBV30; d_call: -; cdr3_aa: CACSRHSGNTIYF; cdr3_nt: TGTGCCTGTTCCAGGCACTCTGGAAACACCATATATTTT
clone_size: -; j_call: TRBJ1-5; v_call: TRBV7-8; d_call: -; cdr3_aa: CASSLTGGEYQPQHF; cdr3_nt: TGTGCCAGCAGCTTAACGGGAGGAGAGTATCAGCCCCAGCATTTT
clone_size: -; j_call: TRBJ2-3; v_call: TRBV6-1; d_call: TRBD1; cdr3_aa: CVSRAGTGGQTDTQYF; cdr3_nt: TGTGTCAGCAGAGCCGGAACAGGGGGCCAAACAGATACGCAGTATTTT
clone_size: -; j_call: TRBJ2-5; v_call: TRBV28; d_call: TRBD2; cdr3_aa: CASTAKLAGTETQYF; cdr3_nt: TGTGCCAGCACCGCCAAACTAGCGGGAACAGAGACCCAGTACTTC
clone_size: medium-sized; j_call: TRBJ2-3; v_call: TRBV11-2; d_call: TRBD2; cdr3_aa: CASSPEGGTSDRWADTQYF; cdr3_nt: TGTGCCAGCAGCCCAGAAGGTGGGACTAGCGACCGGTGGGCGGATACGCAGTATTTT
clone_size: -; j_call: TRBJ2-7; v_call: TRBV2; d_call: -; cdr3_aa: CASREDLSGSYKQYF; cdr3_nt: TGTGCCAGCAGGGAAGACCTTAGCGGTTCCTACAAGCAGTACTTC
clone_size: -; j_call: TRBJ2-6; v_call: TRBV29-1; d_call: -; cdr3_aa: CSVSRTNGRSGANALTF; cdr3_nt: TGCAGCGTTAGCAGGACTAACGGGAGAAGTGGGGCCAACGCCCTGACTTTC
clone_size: -; j_call: TRBJ2-1; v_call: TRBV5-6; d_call: -; cdr3_aa: CASSPVGWASVLNEQFF; cdr3_nt: TGTGCCAGCAGCCCCGTGGGATGGGCATCTGTTCTCAATGAGCAGTTCTTC
clone_size: many; j_call: TRBJ1-2; v_call: TRBV29-1; d_call: TRBD1; cdr3_aa: CSCPGQGHNYGYTF; cdr3_nt: TGCAGTTGTCCGGGACAGGGCCATAACTATGGCTACACCTTC
clone_size: -; j_call: TRBJ1-2; v_call: TRBV6-5; d_call: -; cdr3_aa: CVSRLTRFGYGYTF; cdr3_nt: TGTGTCAGCAGATTGACAAGGTTCGGCTATGGCTACACCTTC
clone_size: -; j_call: TRBJ1-3; v_call: TRBV4-1; d_call: -; cdr3_aa: CASGQDQPTSGNTIFF; cdr3_nt: TGTGCCAGCGGCCAAGATCAACCCACCTCTGGAAACACCATATTTTTT
clone_size: few; j_call: TRBJ2-2; v_call: TRBV7-2; d_call: -; cdr3_aa: CASSFPHNTGELFF; cdr3_nt: TGTGCCAGCAGCTTCCCCCACAACACCGGGGAGCTGTTTTTT
clone_size: -; j_call: TRBJ2-3; v_call: TRBV24-1; d_call: TRBD1; cdr3_aa: CATSDLATGVDTQYF; cdr3_nt: TGTGCCACCAGTGATCTTGCAACAGGGGTAGATACGCAGTATTTT